The 21 T cell receptor beta chains below were found in one sample sequenced in a study of human T cells and chemical hapten exposure. TCRdb analysed the RACE reads with MiXCR anew, one entry per CDR3 protein. The table includes fewer than 50,000 distinct CDR3 sequences, 3.7% detected once. Sample time point: healthy volunteer bleed at 6 weeks. Sequencing started from total RNA isolated from unfractionated whole blood. The sequenced material came from whole blood. These receptors came from a human donor in good health. Some clones in this sample may be carry-over from other donors' samples.

This clonotype showed up many times. The chain employs TRBV18 and TRBJ2-3; no reliable D call. V gave up 1 base and J gave up 6 bases, with 11 bases separating them. The CDR3 is 14 amino acids. Germline CDR1 reads KGHSH; CDR2 reads LQKENI. Written as DNA, the CDR3 is TGTGCCAGCTCACCACTGGAAGTACCGGATACGCAGTATTTT. Protein sequence: CASSPLEVPDTQYF.

This clonotype showed up just a few times. The rearrangement joins TRBV9 to TRBJ1-1, with D hard to call. The CDR3 consists of 15 residues. The germline CDR1 and CDR2 sequences are SGDLS and YYNGEE. Trimming removed 4 bases at V and 2 bases at J, with 15 bases between. The CDR3 here is CASSPAGFGNTEAFF. The CDR3 DNA sequence: TGTGCCAGCAGCCCGGCGGGCTTCGGTAACACTGAAGCTTTCTTT.

This clonotype has only a few counts. The V gene is TRBV5-1, the J gene TRBJ1-1; D ambiguous. The CDR3 spans 15 residues. V lost 0 bases, J lost 1 base, and 10 bases lay in between. Per the germline V gene, CDR1 is SGHRS and CDR2 is YFSETQ. CDR3 sequence: CASSLAGLGNTEAFF. CDR3 coding DNA: TGCGCCAGCAGCTTGGCCGGGTTAGGGAACACTGAAGCTTTCTTT.

This chain links TRBV28 with TRBJ2-7; no definite D call. From germline, CDR1 is MDHEN and CDR2 SYDVKM. The V and J ends lost 5 bases and 0 bases respectively, with 8 bases between them. The CDR3 extends over 13 amino acids. The CDR3 DNA reads TGTGCCAGCAGTCTACGGCCCTCCTACGAGCAGTACTTC. The encoded protein is CASSLRPSYEQYF.

This clonotype has a count of ten or more. This chain joins TRBV7-9 and TRBJ2-5; D gene unclear. V was clipped by 5 bases and J by 8 bases, with 21 bases between them. This CDR3 has 15 residues. Per germline, CDR1 SEHNR and CDR2 FQNEAQ (reference sequence). CDR3 in amino acids: CASSPSNWAESTQYF. The CDR3 coding sequence is TGTGCCAGCAGCCCCTCGAACTGGGCAGAAAGTACCCAGTACTTC. Based on the CDR3 plus reference TRBV7-9 and TRBJ2-5, the full variable domain is DTGVSQNPRHKITKRGQNVTFRCDPISEHNRLYWYRQTLGQGPEFLTYFQNEAQLEKSRLLSDRFSAERPKGSFSTLEIQRTEQGDSAMYLCASSPSNWAESTQYFGPGTRLLVL.

This clonotype was detected many times. The chain recombines TRBV4-1 with TRBJ2-3; TRBD2 might be the D (5 bases). The CDR3 totals 15 residues. V gave up 4 bases and J gave up 2 bases, with 13 bases separating them. The germline V gene encodes CDR1 MGHRA and CDR2 YSYEKL. As DNA, the CDR3 is TGCGCCAGCAGCCCTCAGAGGGTGATCACAGATACGCAGTATTTT. It codes for CASSPQRVITDTQYF.

This clonotype has ten or more counts. The chain uses TRBV27 and TRBJ1-2, with TRBD1 as a possible D gene (5 bases). CDR3 length: 14 amino acids. Germline V gene data show CDR1 as MNHEY and CDR2 as SMNVEV (reference sequence). The ends were cut back, 3 bases at V and 5 bases at J, with 13 bases in the middle. CDR3 in amino acids: CASSFGGYGYGYTF. CDR3 sequence (DNA): TGTGCCAGCAGTTTTGGGGGGTATGGATATGGCTACACCTTC.

CDR3 sequence reads: CSARDPWGEVGNTIYF. CDR3 sequence (DNA): TGCAGTGCTAGAGACCCCTGGGGTGAGGTTGGAAACACCATATATTTT. This chain links TRBV20-1 with TRBJ1-3; D is ambiguous. V dropped 0 bases and J dropped 3 bases, with 15 bases sitting between them. There are 16 residues in the CDR3. Germline CDR1 and CDR2: DFQATT and SNEGSKA (reference sequence).

The CDR3 DNA sequence: TGTGCCAGCAGGGGGACAGGGGGCTCCTACAATGAGCAGTTCTTC. Translating it yields CASRGTGGSYNEQFF. J is TRBJ2-1 and V is TRBV6-1; 11 positions match TRBD1. V lost 6 bases and J lost 0; bases outside the gene matches: 1. Per the germline V gene, CDR1 is MNHNS and CDR2 is SASEGT. This CDR3 is 15 amino acids long.

Ten or more counts support this clonotype. This chain uses TRBV14 with TRBJ2-7, with 8 bases matching TRBD1. The junction had 4 bases not matched to a gene; V was cut back by 3 bases and J by 6 bases. The length of the CDR3 is 13 residues. In germline, CDR1 is SGHDN, CDR2 FVKESK. For the CDR3, the DNA is TGTGCCAGCAGCCATCAGGGGGCTGGCGAGCAGTACTTC. Translation: CASSHQGAGEQYF.

This clonotype showed up many times. The chain recombines TRBV7-6 with TRBJ1-6; TRBD1 might be the D (6 bases). The V and J ends lost 5 bases and 11 bases respectively, with 13 bases between them. Germline loops: CDR1 SGHVS, CDR2 FNYEAQ. This CDR3 region has 13 residues. This chain's CDR3 is CASSRARGPPLHF. The DNA of the CDR3 is TGTGCCAGCAGCCGCGCCCGGGGGCCACCCCTCCACTTT. The full variable domain, with the rest looked up from reference TRBV7-6 and TRBJ1-6, is GAGVSQSPRYKVTKRGQDVALRCDPISGHVSLYWYRQALGQGPEFLTYFNYEAQQDKSGLPNDRFSAERPEGSISTLTIQRTEQRDSAMYRCASSRARGPPLHFGNGTRLTVT.

There are many counts of this clonotype. The chain employs TRBV28 and TRBJ1-5; D not resolved. The CDR3 is made up of 17 amino acids. Germline V CDR1 and CDR2: MDHEN, SYDVKM. The ends were cut back, 7 bases at V and 0 bases at J, with 19 bases in the middle. The CDR3 here is CASTPTLFRYSNQPQHF. For the CDR3, the DNA is TGTGCCAGCACCCCCACCCTTTTTAGGTATAGCAATCAGCCCCAGCATTTT.

The chain has TRBV27 and TRBJ1-5, with 10 bases fitting TRBD1. Germline V CDR1 and CDR2: MNHEY, SMNVEV (reference sequence). V lost 5 bases, J lost 6 bases, and 7 bases stayed unmatched. CDR3 length: 15 residues. The CDR3 is CASSKTGGRVQPQHF. CDR3 coding DNA: TGTGCCAGCAGTAAGACAGGGGGCAGGGTTCAGCCCCAGCATTTT.

The table lists this clonotype with many counts. The DNA of the CDR3 is TGTGCCAGCAGATTGCAGGGTTCCAATCAGCCCCAGCATTTT. Protein product: CASRLQGSNQPQHF. This chain connects TRBV5-5 to TRBJ1-5; tentatively, D is TRBD1 (5 bases). Germline loops: CDR1 SGHKS, CDR2 YYEKEE (reference sequence). The V gene lost 5 bases and the J gene lost 3 bases, with 12 bases spanning the gap. The CDR3 contains 14 residues.

V and J are TRBV27 and TRBJ2-5; the D gene is possibly TRBD1 (5 bases). V was cut by 0 bases and J by 5 bases, with 10 bases left in between. Germline-derived CDR1 and CDR2 are MNHEY and SMNVEV (reference sequence). The CDR3 runs 14 residues. In DNA, the CDR3 is TGTGCCAGCAGTTTATCGCCAGGGATGGAGACCCAGTACTTC. This gives the protein CASSLSPGMETQYF.

This clonotype has only a few counts. This chain uses TRBV7-6 with TRBJ1-2; TRBD1 is a possible D gene (6 bases). CDR3 length equals 16 residues. The V gene's germline CDR1 is SGHVS and CDR2 FNYEAQ. Trimming stripped 5 bases from V and 0 bases from J, with 16 bases between. As DNA, the CDR3 is TGTGCCAGCAGCCAAGGGGGACCGTCCCCTAACTATGGCTACACCTTC. This translates into CASSQGGPSPNYGYTF.

This clonotype was detected many times. This rearrangement joins TRBV20-1 to TRBJ1-5; TRBD1 agrees at 7 bases. The J segment lost 6 bases and the V segment lost 1 base, leaving 9 bases of the junction unmatched. Germline assignment: CDR1 DFQATT and CDR2 SNEGSKA (reference sequence). CDR3 length: 15 residues. CDR3 protein: CSARVDREQGQPQHF. The CDR3 coding sequence is TGCAGTGCTAGAGTTGACAGGGAGCAGGGTCAGCCCCAGCATTTT.

This clonotype came up many times. The chain recombines TRBV28 with TRBJ2-3; maybe TRBD2 (6 bases). Trimming took 3 bases from V and 2 from J, leaving 9 bases between them. CDR1 is MDHEN and CDR2 is SYDVKM in the germline V gene. The CDR3 runs to 14 residues. CDR3 sequence: CASSLGGATDTQYF. Here the CDR3 DNA reads TGTGCCAGCAGTTTGGGCGGGGCCACAGATACGCAGTATTTT.

This clonotype was detected ten times or more. The chain uses TRBV4-1 and TRBJ2-1; 9 bases align to TRBD2. J lost 3 bases, V lost 1 base, and 4 bases had no gene match. The CDR3 covers 16 residues. Germline loops: CDR1 MGHRA, CDR2 YSYEKL. Written as DNA, the CDR3 is TGCGCCAGCAGCCAAGTTCGACTAGCGGTCTACAATGAGCAGTTCTTC. It is translated as CASSQVRLAVYNEQFF.

This clonotype was seen many times. The gene calls are TRBV7-2 and TRBJ1-4, with 8 bases fitting TRBD1. The germline V gene has CDR1 SGHTA and CDR2 FQGNSA. The CDR3 totals 15 residues. The V and J ends lost 5 bases and 8 bases, in that order; junction bases with no gene match: 10. The CDR3 loop is CASSGRTGLNEKLFF. The CDR3 DNA is TGTGCCAGCAGCGGACGGACAGGGCTAAACGAAAAACTGTTTTTT.

The V call is TRBV27, the J call TRBJ1-2; D remains ambiguous. Per the germline V gene, CDR1 is MNHEY and CDR2 is SMNVEV (reference sequence). Trimming pared 7 bases from V and 8 bases from J, leaving 17 bases between. The CDR3 length is 13 residues. CDR3 DNA: TGTGCCAGCAAGTTCCCAGGATCCGGAGGCTACACCTTC. The encoded protein is CASKFPGSGGYTF.